Listed below are T cell receptor beta chains from one sample, sequenced in a study of beta chain features in type 1 diabetes. Using immunoSEQ multiplex PCR, the repertoire was profiled, and TCRdb retains in-frame clones only, with some absent. This table has about 230,000 clones, 16% appearing once. The sample comprised naive CD4+ T cells from blood. The receptor source for this set is a man aged 25-45 years with type 1 diabetes. The CDR3 runs from the conserved cysteine through the conserved F or W. Each record gives: CDR3 length, D gene, V gene, clone size, CDR3 protein. The D gene is left open where the match is weak. Some rows have no size entry. The others give once, few or many, or a class for an expanded clone.

12	.	TRBV29-1	few	CSVVPNTGELFF
13	.	TRBV27	.	CASSLDGPYEQYF
14	.	TRBV9	.	CASSVSGQNYEQYF
15	TRBD2	TRBV4-2	.	CASSQASGTSYEQYF
20	.	TRBV21-1	.	CASGLRVHRETLGFTGELFF
15	TRBD2	TRBV28	.	CASSTPGTSVYEQYF
16	.	TRBV16	few	CASSRRPPLGDTEAFF
14	.	TRBV5-1	.	CASSSWEEGAEQYF
15	TRBD2	TRBV2	.	CASSASGTYQETQYF
11	.	TRBV20-1	.	CSALLTNGYTF